This TCR beta chain was captured in a study of OX40 agonist ivuxolimab in advanced cancers. Method: immunoSEQ multiplex PCR; TCRdb's copy keeps in-frame clones and lacks some. The sample has 70,000 to 90,000 clones; over 75% are singletons. Collection of blood occurred at baseline, at cycle 4 day 1, and at cycle 7 day 1. This sample comprised CD4+ or CD8+ T cells sorted from blood, obtained in a trial of the OX40 agonist ivuxolimab. The TCR originated in an adult with an advanced solid tumor such as melanoma, head and neck, liver or kidney cancer.

This CDR3 is CASSLSRLAEAFF. The DNA of the CDR3 is TGTGCCAGCAGTTTATCCAGGCTCGCTGAAGCTTTCTTT. V gene TRBV27 combines with J gene TRBJ1-1; D gene unclear. The germline gives CDR1 MNHEY, CDR2 SMNVEV (reference sequence). The CDR3 runs to 13 residues. V was clipped by 0 bases and J by 6 bases, with 8 bases between them.